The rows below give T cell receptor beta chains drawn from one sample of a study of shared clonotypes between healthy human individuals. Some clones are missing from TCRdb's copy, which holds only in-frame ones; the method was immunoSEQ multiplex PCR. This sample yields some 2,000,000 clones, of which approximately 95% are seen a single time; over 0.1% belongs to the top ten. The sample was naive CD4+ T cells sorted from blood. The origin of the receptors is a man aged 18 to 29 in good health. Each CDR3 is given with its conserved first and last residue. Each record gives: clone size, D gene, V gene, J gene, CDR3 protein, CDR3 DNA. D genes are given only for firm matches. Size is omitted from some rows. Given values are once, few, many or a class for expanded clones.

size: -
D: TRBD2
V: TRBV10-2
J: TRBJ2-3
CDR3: CASRSTSGGTDTQYF
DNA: TGCGCCAGCAGATCGACTAGCGGGGGGACAGATACGCAGTATTTT

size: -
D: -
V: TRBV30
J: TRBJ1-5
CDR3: CAWSRQTYSNQPQHF
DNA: TGTGCCTGGAGTCGCCAGACCTACTCCAATCAGCCCCAGCATTTT

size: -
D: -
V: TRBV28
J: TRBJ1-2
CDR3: CASSSGPYGYTF
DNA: TGTGCCAGCAGTTCGGGCCCCTATGGCTACACCTTC

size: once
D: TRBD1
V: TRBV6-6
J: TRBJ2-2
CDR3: CASSRGQGAGTGELFF
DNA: TGTGCCAGCAGCCGCGGACAGGGGGCGGGCACCGGGGAGCTGTTTTTT

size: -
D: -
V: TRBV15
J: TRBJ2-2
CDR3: CATSRDLFGELFF
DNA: TGTGCCACCAGCAGAGATTTGTTCGGGGAGCTGTTTTTT

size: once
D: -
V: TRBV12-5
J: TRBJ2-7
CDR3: CASLWTGGTYEQYF
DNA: TGTGCTAGTCTGTGGACGGGCGGTACTTACGAGCAGTACTTC

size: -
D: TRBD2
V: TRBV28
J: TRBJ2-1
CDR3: CATIQVAGGGNEQFF
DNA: TGTGCCACCATCCAGGTAGCGGGAGGAGGAAATGAGCAGTTCTTC

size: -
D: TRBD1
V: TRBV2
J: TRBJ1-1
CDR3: CASSGELDRGKTEAFF
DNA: TGTGCCAGCAGTGGTGAGTTGGACAGGGGAAAGACTGAAGCTTTCTTT

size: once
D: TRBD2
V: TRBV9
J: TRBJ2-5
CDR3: CASSVGPLAGGQETQYF
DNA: TGTGCCAGCAGCGTAGGCCCCCTAGCGGGAGGGCAAGAGACCCAGTACTTC

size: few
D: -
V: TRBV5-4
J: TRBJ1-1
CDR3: CASSLVGGKNTEAFF
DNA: TGTGCCAGCAGCTTGGTCGGAGGGAAGAACACTGAAGCTTTCTTT

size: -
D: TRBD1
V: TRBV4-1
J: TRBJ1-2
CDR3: CASSQEPGTGGRGGYTF
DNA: TGCGCCAGCAGCCAAGAGCCGGGGACAGGGGGCCGAGGTGGCTACACCTTC

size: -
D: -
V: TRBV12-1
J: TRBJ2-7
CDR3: CASSLASPSGHSYEQYF
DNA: TGTGCCAGCAGCCTCGCCTCTCCTAGCGGTCATTCCTACGAGCAGTACTTC

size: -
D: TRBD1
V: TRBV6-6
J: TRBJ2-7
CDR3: CASSLGQGRYEQYF
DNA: TGTGCCAGCAGCCTCGGACAGGGTCGATACGAGCAGTACTTC

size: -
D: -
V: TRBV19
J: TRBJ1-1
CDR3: CASSERTMNTEAFF
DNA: TGTGCCAGTAGCGAGCGTACCATGAACACTGAAGCTTTCTTT

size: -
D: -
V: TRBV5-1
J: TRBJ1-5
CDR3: CASSRTVNQPQHF
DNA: TGCGCCAGCAGCCGGACAGTCAATCAGCCCCAGCATTTT

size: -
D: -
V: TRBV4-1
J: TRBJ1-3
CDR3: CASSQDRGESGNTIYF
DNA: TGCGCCAGCAGCCAAGATCGGGGTGAGTCTGGAAACACCATATATTTT

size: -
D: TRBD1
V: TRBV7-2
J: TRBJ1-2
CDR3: CASSFGQGATYGYTF
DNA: TGTGCCAGCAGCTTTGGACAGGGGGCTACCTATGGCTACACCTTC

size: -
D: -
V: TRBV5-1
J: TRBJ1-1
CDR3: CASSLGRGSTEAFF
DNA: TGCGCCAGCAGCCTGGGCAGGGGCAGTACTGAAGCTTTCTTT

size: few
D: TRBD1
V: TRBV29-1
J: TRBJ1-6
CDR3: CSVGDSGNSPLHF
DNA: TGCAGCGTTGGGGACAGTGGGAATTCACCCCTCCACTTT

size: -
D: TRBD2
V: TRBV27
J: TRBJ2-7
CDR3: CASSLLGGTKDEQYF
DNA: TGTGCCAGCAGTTTATTGGGGGGGACTAAGGACGAGCAGTACTTC

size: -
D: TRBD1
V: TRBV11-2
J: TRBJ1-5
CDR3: CASSNTGQGRNQPQHF
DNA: TGTGCCAGCAGCAATACGGGACAGGGCCGGAATCAGCCCCAGCATTTT

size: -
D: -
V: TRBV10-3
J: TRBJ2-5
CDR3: CAISDGGHPRKETQYF
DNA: TGTGCCATCAGTGACGGAGGACATCCGAGGAAAGAGACCCAGTACTTC

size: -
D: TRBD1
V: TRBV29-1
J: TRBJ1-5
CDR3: CSVGTGYNQPQHF
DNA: TGCAGCGTCGGGACAGGGTACAATCAGCCCCAGCATTTT

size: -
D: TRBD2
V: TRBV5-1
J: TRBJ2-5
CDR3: CASSLGAGPETQYF
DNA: TGCGCCAGCAGCTTGGGAGCGGGGCCAGAGACCCAGTACTTC

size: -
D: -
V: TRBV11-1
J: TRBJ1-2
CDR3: CASSQGRFYGYTF
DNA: TGTGCCAGCAGCCAGGGCCGTTTTTATGGCTACACCTTC

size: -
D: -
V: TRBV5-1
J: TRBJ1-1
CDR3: CASSLGALVNTEAFF
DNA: TGCGCCAGCAGCTTAGGGGCCCTCGTGAACACTGAAGCTTTCTTT

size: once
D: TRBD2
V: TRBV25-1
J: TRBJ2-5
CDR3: CASSLGGLGRETQYF
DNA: TGTGCCAGCAGTTTGGGAGGGTTGGGCCGGGAGACCCAGTACTTC

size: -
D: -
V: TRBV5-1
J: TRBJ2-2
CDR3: CASSLREAFAGELFF
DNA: TGCGCCAGCAGCTTGAGAGAAGCGTTTGCCGGGGAGCTGTTTTTT

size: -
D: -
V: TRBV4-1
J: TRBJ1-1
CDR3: CASSQGIGRDLSDFF
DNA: TGCGCCAGCAGCCAAGGAATCGGCAGAGACTTAAGCGATTTCTTT